The 28 T cell receptor beta chains listed next were all sequenced from one sample in a study of shared clonotypes between healthy human individuals. Assay used: immunoSEQ multiplex PCR; TCRdb lists only in-frame clones, some missing. The sample yields hundreds of thousands of clones, roughly 96% seen once. The naive CD8 population came from CD45RO-negative cells selected for CCR7, without terminally differentiated effector memory CD45RA+ cells. Material for sequencing was naive CD8+ T cells sorted from blood. The receptors originated from a woman in her twenties or thirties in good health.

Only one count was recorded for this clone. The CDR3 sequence is CSVAGPEESYEQYF. In nucleotides, the CDR3 is TGCAGCGTTGCCGGACCCGAGGAGTCCTACGAGCAGTACTTC. The V gene is TRBV29-1, the J gene TRBJ2-7, with no clear D. Trimming shortened V by 4 bases and J by 1 base, and 14 bases separated the two germline ends. CDR3 length: 14 amino acids. CDR1 is SQVTM and CDR2 is ANQGSEA in the germline V gene.

The count of this clone is one. The V call is TRBV7-9, the J call TRBJ2-1, with D perhaps matching TRBD2 (6 bases). The germline V gene encodes CDR1 SEHNR and CDR2 FQNEAQ (reference sequence). V lost 5 bases and J 4 bases, leaving 18 bases between the germline ends. This CDR3 has 16 amino acids. The CDR3 loop is CASSPRLVPEYNEQFF. The DNA of the CDR3 is TGTGCCAGCAGCCCCAGACTAGTACCCGAATACAATGAGCAGTTCTTC.

The J gene is TRBJ2-7, the V gene TRBV6-6, with D unresolved. This CDR3 has 15 amino acids. V lost 0 bases, J lost 2 bases, and 11 bases lay in between. Germline loops: CDR1 MNHNY, CDR2 SVGAGI (reference sequence). The CDR3 loop is CASSYSDGIPYEQYF. CDR3 DNA: TGTGCCAGCAGTTACTCAGACGGAATACCCTACGAGCAGTACTTC.

The V call is TRBV10-3, the J call TRBJ2-7; D is uncertain. Looked up from germline, CDR1 is ENHRY and CDR2 is SYGVKD. The CDR3 is 12 amino acids. V was shortened by 3 bases and J by 6 bases, with 9 bases between the two germline ends. CDR3 bases: TGTGCCATCAGTGATCTGGGTGCCGAGCAGTACTTC. Translated, it gives CAISDLGAEQYF.

The chain links TRBV4-1 to TRBJ1-5; tentatively, D is TRBD1 (5 bases). The CDR3 sequence is 15 residues long. The germline V gene encodes CDR1 MGHRA and CDR2 YSYEKL. The V gene lost 1 base and the J gene lost 5 bases, with 12 bases spanning the gap. The CDR3 loop reads CASSQVLGLHQPQHF. DNA of the CDR3: TGCGCCAGCAGCCAAGTATTGGGACTTCATCAGCCCCAGCATTTT.

The chain is built from TRBV6-5 and TRBJ2-5; 7 bases line up with TRBD2. V lost 6 bases and J lost 5; bases outside the gene matches: 12. Per the germline V gene, CDR1 is MNHEY and CDR2 is SVGAGI. CDR3 length: 15 residues. The chain's CDR3 is CASSGGAGVGETQYF. The CDR3 nucleotides read TGTGCCAGCAGCGGGGGTGCGGGAGTAGGGGAGACCCAGTACTTC.

The rearrangement links TRBV9 to TRBJ2-3, with a weak D call TRBD2 (5 bases). Trimming pared 1 base from V and 2 bases from J, leaving 11 bases between. The germline V gene encodes CDR1 SGDLS and CDR2 YYNGEE. The CDR3 runs to 15 residues. The CDR3 DNA reads TGTGCCAGCAGCGTACTGCCGGGAACCACAGATACGCAGTATTTT. This encodes CASSVLPGTTDTQYF.

The CDR3 nucleotides read TGCACCAGCAGCCAAAATGCCCCCAATGAGCAGTTCTTC. It codes for CTSSQNAPNEQFF. The chain joins TRBV1 to TRBJ2-1. TRBV1 constitutes a pseudogene. The CDR3 is 13 residues long.

V gene TRBV9 combines with J gene TRBJ2-3; no definite D call. Germline loops: CDR1 SGDLS, CDR2 YYNGEE. CDR3 length: 13 residues. V was shortened by 4 bases and J by 0 bases, with 6 bases between the two germline ends. The CDR3 is CASSKPSTDTQYF. The CDR3, as DNA: TGTGCCAGCAGCAAACCAAGCACAGATACGCAGTATTTT.

The chain employs TRBV29-1 and TRBJ2-2; D unclear. The CDR3 totals 14 residues. CDR1 is SQVTM, CDR2 ANQGSEA, per germline. Between the trimmed V and J ends, which lost 0 bases and 2 bases, there was a span of 7 bases. CDR3 protein: CSVEEGVNTGELFF. The CDR3 DNA is TGCAGCGTTGAAGAAGGAGTAAACACCGGGGAGCTGTTTTTT.

This clone was observed once. CDR3 region: CASSSGVPYEQYF. As DNA, the CDR3 is TGTGCCAGCAGTTCAGGGGTCCCCTACGAGCAGTACTTC. The V and J genes are TRBV27 and TRBJ2-7; D might be TRBD1 (6 bases). This CDR3 contains 13 residues. Germline V gene lookup returns CDR1 MNHEY and CDR2 SMNVEV (reference sequence). Between the trimmed V and J ends, which lost 4 bases and 2 bases, there was a span of 9 bases.

The CDR3 here is CASSLGIFSYEQYF. CDR3 DNA: TGTGCCAGCAGCTTAGGAATATTTTCCTACGAGCAGTACTTC. The chain uses TRBV7-9 and TRBJ2-7, with D unclear. V was trimmed by 1 base and J by 1 base, leaving 8 bases between them. Germline values: CDR1 SEHNR, CDR2 FQNEAQ (reference sequence). The CDR3 consists of 14 residues.

The J gene is TRBJ2-2, the V gene TRBV9, with D possibly called TRBD1 or TRBD2 (5 bases each). The ends were cut back, 3 bases at V and 3 bases at J, with 12 bases in the middle. Germline-derived CDR1 and CDR2 are SGDLS and YYNGEE. There are 15 residues in the CDR3. CDR3 in amino acids: CASSGSRGYTGELFF. The DNA of the CDR3 is TGTGCCAGCAGCGGATCCCGGGGCTACACCGGGGAGCTGTTTTTT.

Comment on this clone: In the same sample, other DNA sequences code for this CDR3. This chain connects TRBV4-1 to TRBJ2-1; 10 bases align to TRBD2. The CDR3 is 15 amino acids. Germline CDR1 reads MGHRA; CDR2 reads YSYEKL. With V trimmed by 3 bases and J by 3 bases, 2 bases remained unmatched. CDR3 sequence: CASSQRLAGYNEQFF. The CDR3 coding sequence is TGCGCCAGCAGCCAGAGACTAGCGGGCTACAATGAGCAGTTCTTC.

The rearrangement uses TRBV9 and TRBJ2-5; D is perhaps TRBD2 (6 bases). Deletions cut 0 bases from V and 5 bases from J, with 8 bases between. Germline V lookup: CDR1 SGDLS, CDR2 YYNGEE. The CDR3 covers 13 residues. CDR3: CASSVGTSETQYF. DNA for the CDR3: TGTGCCAGCAGCGTAGGAACTAGCGAGACCCAGTACTTC.

The chain has TRBV28 and TRBJ2-3; 14 nucleotides line up with TRBD2. This CDR3 comprises 16 residues. J lost 5 bases, V lost 0 bases, and 1 base had no gene match. Germline V gene lookup returns CDR1 MDHEN and CDR2 SYDVKM. CDR3: CASSLWTSGRGDTQYF. The DNA for the CDR3 is TGTGCCAGCAGTTTATGGACTAGCGGGAGGGGAGATACGCAGTATTTT.

The chain has TRBV11-2 and TRBJ2-1; D perhaps matches TRBD2 (5 bases). This CDR3 region has 14 residues. Germline V CDR1 and CDR2: SGHAT, FQNNGV. The V gene lost 5 bases and the J gene lost 1 base, with 9 bases spanning the gap. Written as DNA, the CDR3 is TGTGCCAGCAGCCAGACGGGATCCTACAATGAGCAGTTCTTC. Its translation: CASSQTGSYNEQFF.

This rearrangement joins TRBV27 to TRBJ1-1, with D hard to call. Trimming pared 6 bases from V and 6 bases from J, leaving 11 bases between. The CDR3 is made up of 12 amino acids. From germline, CDR1 is MNHEY and CDR2 SMNVEV (reference sequence). This CDR3 reads CASSPRAAEAFF. The CDR3 DNA follows: TGTGCCAGCAGCCCAAGGGCGGCTGAAGCTTTCTTT.

V usage is TRBV14 and J usage is TRBJ2-1; 7 bases align to TRBD2. The CDR3 is made up of 17 amino acids. Trimming cost V 1 base and J 4 bases; bases outside gene matches: 10. CDR1 is SGHDN and CDR2 is FVKESK in the germline V gene. CDR3 bases: TGTGCCAGCAGCCAAGTGGGGGTGGGACTACCTTACAATGAGCAGTTCTTC. Translation gives CASSQVGVGLPYNEQFF.

J is TRBJ1-2 and V is TRBV5-4, with unresolved D. This CDR3 spans 14 amino acids. CDR1 SGHNT and CDR2 YYREEE come from the germline V gene (reference sequence). Trimming shortened V by 2 bases and J by 0 bases, and 8 bases separated the two germline ends. CDR3 in amino acids: CASSLRTANYGYTF. For the CDR3, the DNA is TGTGCCAGCAGCTTACGGACGGCTAACTATGGCTACACCTTC.

The V gene is TRBV18, the J gene TRBJ1-4; perhaps TRBD1 as D (6 bases). This CDR3 region has 15 residues. CDR1 is KGHSH and CDR2 is LQKENI in the germline V gene. V was cut by 5 bases and J by 4 bases, with 14 bases left in between. The CDR3 region is CASSTKTGVNEKLFF. The CDR3 DNA reads TGTGCCAGCTCAACAAAGACAGGAGTTAATGAAAAACTGTTTTTT.

Points on this clone: The sample carries other DNA sequences with the same CDR3. The chain is built from TRBV13 and TRBJ2-7; 9 positions agree with TRBD1. The ends lost 5 bases at V and 1 base at J; junction bases unmatched: 3. CDR3 size: 14 residues. CDR1 and CDR2 (germline): PRHDT, FYEKMQ (reference sequence). DNA for the CDR3: TGTGCCAGCAGCCCCGGGACAGGGTCCTACGAGCAGTACTTC. This codes for CASSPGTGSYEQYF.

This chain links TRBV5-5 with TRBJ2-7, with D unresolved. V was trimmed by 4 bases and J by 1 base, leaving 15 bases between them. Germline-derived CDR1 and CDR2 are SGHKS and YYEKEE (reference sequence). The CDR3 has 15 amino acids. In DNA, the CDR3 is TGTGCCAGCAGCAGGTTCGGCAGGCTTTCCTACGAGCAGTACTTC. Translated: CASSRFGRLSYEQYF.

The V call is TRBV29-1, the J call TRBJ2-5; 7 nucleotides match TRBD1. This CDR3 region has 14 residues. Germline CDR1 and CDR2: SQVTM and ANQGSEA. V dropped 5 bases and J dropped 1; count of bases not matched to a gene: 7. Written as DNA, the CDR3 is TGCAGCGTTCATAGGGACAGCCTCCAAGAGACCCAGTACTTC. This encodes CSVHRDSLQETQYF. Combining the CDR3 with reference TRBV29-1 and TRBJ2-5 gives the whole variable domain SAVISQKPSRDICQRGTSLTIQCQVDSQVTMMFWYRQQPGQSLTLIATANQGSEATYESGFVIDKFPISRPNLTFSTLTVSNMSPEDSSIYLCSVHRDSLQETQYFGPGTRLLVL.

The chain employs TRBV7-9 and TRBJ2-7, with D tentatively TRBD2 (5 bases). The CDR3 sequence is 16 residues long. Trimming pared 5 bases from V and 4 bases from J, leaving 21 bases between. CDR1 SEHNR and CDR2 FQNEAQ come from the germline V gene (reference sequence). The CDR3 loop is CASSPQSWGDSYEQYF. Here the CDR3 DNA reads TGTGCCAGCAGCCCCCAATCCTGGGGAGACTCTTACGAGCAGTACTTC.

The rearrangement joins TRBV27 to TRBJ2-7; TRBD1 agrees at 8 bases. Germline CDR1 MNHEY, CDR2 SMNVEV (reference sequence). This CDR3 has 18 residues. J was trimmed by 7 bases and V by 1 base; bases with no gene match: 18. CDR3 DNA: TGTGCCAGCAGTTTATTAGGTGGCGTGCCAGGGGGCGCGGGGGAGCAGTACTTC. Protein product: CASSLLGGVPGGAGEQYF.

The chain uses TRBV5-4 and TRBJ2-7; D may be TRBD1 (7 bases). The CDR3 runs to 15 residues. V lost 3 bases, J lost 5 bases, and 18 bases lay in between. In germline, CDR1 is SGHNT, CDR2 YYREEE (reference sequence). CDR3 nucleotide sequence: TGTGCCAGCAGCTCGGGCAGGGGGGAGAAAAACGAGCAGTACTTC. Its protein is CASSSGRGEKNEQYF.

V and J are TRBV6-5 and TRBJ2-2; D perhaps matches TRBD1 (6 bases). The CDR3 runs 13 residues. Germline V gene lookup returns CDR1 MNHEY and CDR2 SVGAGI. V lost 8 bases and J 6 bases, leaving 13 bases between the germline ends. The CDR3 DNA reads TGTGCCAGCTACACCAGGGGCCCCGGGGAGCTGTTTTTT. Protein: CASYTRGPGELFF.